Listed below are T cell receptor beta chains from one sample, sequenced in a study of blood T cell repertoires in COVID-19. This table comes from immunoSEQ multiplex PCR, and its TCRdb copy is limited to in-frame clones, with some not included. The data hold more than 250,000 clones, with around 88% observed a single time. The sample taken for sequencing was PBMCs or T cells enriched from blood (not recorded which). The source of these receptors is a woman aged 40 to 49 who had recovered from COVID-19. The CDR3 runs from the conserved cysteine through the conserved F or W. D genes are given only for firm matches. Clone size is stated in some rows and not others, as once, few, many or a class when expanded.

size	V	J	D	CDR3	DNA
.	TRBV10-3	TRBJ2-7	TRBD1	CAISDRAGTDYEQYF	TGTGCCATCAGTGATAGGGCCGGGACAGACTACGAGCAGTACTTC
.	TRBV7-6	TRBJ2-7	.	CASSLTSYHEQYF	TGTGCCAGCAGTCTAACTAGCTACCACGAGCAGTACTTC
.	TRBV7-2	TRBJ2-3	.	CASSLARWERGTDTQYF	TGTGCCAGCAGCTTAGCCCGGTGGGAGAGGGGCACAGATACGCAGTATTTT
.	TRBV5-1	TRBJ2-2	.	CASSLRVGNTGELFF	TGCGCCAGCAGCTTGCGGGTCGGGAACACCGGGGAGCTGTTTTTT
.	TRBV30	TRBJ2-1	TRBD2	CAWNLAGLNNEQFF	TGTGCCTGGAACCTAGCGGGACTCAACAATGAGCAGTTCTTC
few	TRBV2	TRBJ2-2	TRBD1	CASRLQGAGELFF	TGTGCCAGCAGACTACAGGGGGCCGGGGAGCTGTTTTTT
.	TRBV9	TRBJ1-1	.	CASSEQTLNTEAFF	TGTGCCAGCAGCGAACAGACCCTGAACACTGAAGCTTTCTTT
.	TRBV28	TRBJ1-5	TRBD1	CASIQTGFSNQPQHF	TGTGCCAGCATCCAGACAGGGTTTAGCAATCAGCCCCAGCATTTT
.	TRBV7-9	TRBJ1-1	.	CASSSGPLNTEAFF	TGTGCCAGCAGCTCGGGTCCTTTGAACACTGAAGCTTTCTTT
few	TRBV28	TRBJ2-2	TRBD2	CASTIGLAGAGELFF	TGTGCCAGCACCATTGGGTTGGCGGGAGCCGGGGAGCTGTTTTTT
.	TRBV28	TRBJ2-7	TRBD1	CASSGPGQGTYEQYF	TGTGCCAGCAGTGGTCCAGGACAGGGTACCTACGAGCAGTACTTC
.	TRBV18	TRBJ1-2	.	CASSPEGVGYTF	TGTGCCAGCTCACCTGAGGGGGTTGGCTACACCTTC
.	TRBV7-9	TRBJ2-3	.	CASSLGSGRDTQYF	TGTGCCAGCAGCTTAGGGTCAGGCAGGGATACGCAGTATTTT
.	TRBV6-1	TRBJ2-7	.	CASSDTDQAGASYEQYF	TGTGCCAGCAGTGACACCGACCAAGCAGGGGCGTCCTACGAGCAGTACTTC
.	TRBV21-1	TRBJ2-7	.	CASSKCETSGTSYEQYF	TGTGCCAGCAGCAAATGTGAGACTAGCGGGACCTCCTACGAGCAGTACTTC
few	TRBV28	TRBJ2-7	TRBD1	CASSFTYRWDSYEQYF	TGTGCCAGCAGTTTCACATACCGTTGGGACAGCTACGAGCAGTACTTC
.	TRBV6-5	TRBJ2-1	.	CASNYRGGEQFF	TGTGCCAGCAATTATAGGGGAGGTGAGCAGTTCTTC
.	TRBV9	TRBJ2-3	.	CASSWTSTDTQYF	TGTGCCAGCAGCTGGACTAGCACAGATACGCAGTATTTT
.	TRBV28	TRBJ1-5	TRBD1	CASSGTGGLNQPQHF	TGTGCCAGCAGCGGGACAGGGGGCCTCAATCAGCCCCAGCATTTT
.	TRBV7-3	TRBJ2-3	TRBD2	CASSLAGGADTDTQYF	TGTGCCAGCAGCTTAGCGGGAGGGGCGGACACAGATACGCAGTATTTT
.	TRBV6-5	TRBJ2-3	TRBD1	CASSQDRGQDTQYF	TGTGCCAGCAGTCAGGACAGGGGGCAGGATACGCAGTATTTT
once	TRBV18	TRBJ2-1	.	CASSPLLKRSVTYNEQFF	TGTGCCAGCTCACCCCTTCTTAAGCGGAGCGTCACCTACAATGAGCAGTTCTTC
once	TRBV28	TRBJ1-2	.	CASSLGQSYGYTF	TGTGCCAGCAGTCTGGGGCAGTCCTATGGCTACACCTTC
.	TRBV19	TRBJ2-1	TRBD2	CASSGWTSGSYNEQFF	TGTGCCAGTAGTGGATGGACTAGCGGGAGCTACAATGAGCAGTTCTTC
.	TRBV25-1	TRBJ1-6	.	CASNNLGRPLHF	TGTGCCAGCAACAACCTTGGGCGCCCCCTCCACTTT
.	TRBV7-2	TRBJ1-2	TRBD1	CASSLRGGQGYRNYGYTF	TGTGCCAGCAGCTTACGAGGGGGACAGGGGTATCGCAACTATGGCTACACCTTC
.	TRBV29-1	TRBJ2-3	.	CSVEDGVGEGSDTQYF	TGCAGCGTTGAGGACGGTGTAGGAGAGGGTTCAGATACGCAGTATTTT
.	TRBV18	TRBJ2-6	TRBD1	CASSPGQGNVHPSSGANVLTF	TGTGCCAGCTCACCCGGACAGGGCAATGTACACCCGAGCTCTGGGGCCAACGTCCTGACTTTC
few	TRBV19	TRBJ2-1	.	CASSIEGRGTMTVEQFF	TGTGCCAGTAGTATAGAGGGAAGGGGTACAATGACAGTGGAGCAGTTCTTC
.	TRBV7-3	TRBJ2-1	.	CASSIGLSGANEQFF	TGTGCCAGCAGCATCGGACTATCAGGAGCGAATGAGCAGTTCTTC
.	TRBV7-2	TRBJ2-7	TRBD1	CASSFGQGVYEQYF	TGTGCCAGCAGCTTCGGACAGGGTGTCTACGAGCAGTACTTC
.	TRBV7-2	TRBJ2-3	TRBD2	CASSLVQALAGITDTQYF	TGTGCCAGCAGCTTAGTTCAGGCGCTAGCGGGGATAACAGATACGCAGTATTTT
once	TRBV4-3	TRBJ2-1	.	CASSPQDLSNEQFF	TGCGCCAGCAGCCCACAAGATCTCAGTAATGAGCAGTTCTTC
.	TRBV5-6	TRBJ2-7	.	CASSLVSEAYEQYF	TGTGCCAGCAGCTTAGTCAGTGAGGCCTACGAGCAGTACTTC
.	TRBV28	TRBJ2-4	TRBD1	CASSSGTGGNIQYF	TGTGCCAGCAGTTCCGGGACAGGGGGGAACATTCAGTACTTC
few	TRBV27	TRBJ1-5	.	CASSLLTGKNQPQHF	TGTGCCAGCAGTTTATTAACCGGGAAGAATCAGCCCCAGCATTTT
.	TRBV24-1	TRBJ1-4	TRBD1	CATSESGGWNEKLFF	TGTGCCACCAGTGAGTCAGGGGGCTGGAATGAAAAACTGTTTTTT
once	TRBV30	TRBJ2-3	.	CAWKWRSTDTQYF	TGTGCCTGGAAATGGAGAAGCACAGATACGCAGTATTTT
few	TRBV4-1	TRBJ2-7	.	CASSQGRRDRRYEQYF	TGCGCCAGCAGCCAAGGTCGGCGGGATCGTCGATACGAGCAGTACTTC
.	TRBV3-1/TRBV3-2	TRBJ2-7	.	CASSQVVGRERAHISYEQYF	TGTGCCAGCAGCCAAGTCGTGGGACGGGAGAGGGCCCACATCTCCTACGAGCAGTACTTC
.	TRBV19	TRBJ2-3	TRBD2	CASSKWTSGITDTQYF	TGTGCCAGTAGCAAATGGACTAGCGGGATCACAGATACGCAGTATTTT
once	TRBV24-1	TRBJ2-1	.	CATSDPRRIPYNEQFF	TGTGCCACCAGTGACCCCCGGAGGATCCCCTACAATGAGCAGTTCTTC
.	TRBV6-5	TRBJ2-1	TRBD2	CASSYGLARVGEQFF	TGTGCCAGCAGTTACGGACTAGCGAGGGTCGGGGAGCAGTTCTTC
few	TRBV15	TRBJ1-1	.	CATSRRLGQPNTEAFF	TGTGCCACCAGCAGACGTCTCGGACAGCCGAACACTGAAGCTTTCTTT
few	TRBV7-2	TRBJ2-2	.	CASSPPGGYNTGELFF	TGTGCCAGCAGCCCTCCCGGAGGGTATAACACCGGGGAGCTGTTTTTT
.	TRBV7-2	TRBJ2-1	TRBD2	CASSSNLSGRGKFF	TGTGCCAGCAGCTCTAACCTTAGCGGGAGAGGGAAGTTCTTC
.	TRBV3-1/TRBV3-2	TRBJ2-2	TRBD1	CASSRTGDTGELFF	TGTGCCAGCAGCCGGACAGGGGACACCGGGGAGCTGTTTTTT
.	TRBV28	TRBJ2-7	.	CATETLRTEVYEQYF	TGTGCCACCGAAACATTGCGGACAGAAGTATACGAGCAGTACTTC
once	TRBV11-2	TRBJ2-7	.	CASSLGGRVGDEQYF	TGTGCCAGCAGCTTAGGTGGCAGGGTAGGAGACGAGCAGTACTTC
.	TRBV7-6	TRBJ2-7	TRBD2	CASSILAGGGEQYF	TGTGCCAGCAGCATACTAGCGGGAGGGGGTGAGCAGTACTTC
.	TRBV28	TRBJ2-7	.	CASVGGAAAYLYEQYF	TGTGCCAGCGTGGGGGGAGCGGCCGCGTACCTCTACGAGCAGTACTTC
.	TRBV6-5	TRBJ2-7	.	CASTLEGSYEQYF	TGTGCCTCGACCCTTGAGGGTTCATACGAGCAGTACTTC
.	TRBV19	TRBJ2-3	.	CASSITGTDTQYF	TGTGCCAGTAGTATCACTGGCACAGATACGCAGTATTTT
.	TRBV11-3	TRBJ2-3	.	CASSPSGGRGTDTQYF	TGTGCCAGCAGCCCCTCAGGAGGGCGAGGCACAGATACGCAGTATTTT
.	TRBV3-1/TRBV3-2	TRBJ2-1	TRBD2	CASSQAKLAGGQATFEFF	TGTGCCAGCAGCCAAGCGAAACTAGCGGGAGGGCAGGCGACCTTTGAATTCTTC
.	TRBV29-1	TRBJ2-1	.	CSVDKRGGVFF	TGCAGCGTCGACAAAAGGGGAGGAGTGTTCTTC
once	TRBV6-5	TRBJ2-7	TRBD1	CASSYSWTGSYEQYF	TGTGCCAGCAGTTATTCCTGGACAGGGAGTTACGAGCAGTACTTC